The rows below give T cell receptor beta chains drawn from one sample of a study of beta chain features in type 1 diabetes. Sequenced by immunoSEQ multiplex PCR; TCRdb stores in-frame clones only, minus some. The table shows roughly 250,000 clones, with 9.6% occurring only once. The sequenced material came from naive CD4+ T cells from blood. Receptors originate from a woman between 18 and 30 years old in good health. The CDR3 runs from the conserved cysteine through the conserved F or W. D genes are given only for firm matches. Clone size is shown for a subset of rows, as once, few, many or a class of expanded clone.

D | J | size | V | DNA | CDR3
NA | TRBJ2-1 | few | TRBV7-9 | TGTGCCAGCAGCCGGAGGCGCGGCTCCTACAATGAGCAGTTCTTC | CASSRRRGSYNEQFF
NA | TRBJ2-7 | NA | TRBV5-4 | TGTGCCAGCAGCATGGACAGCCTCTCCCCTTACGAGCAGTACTTC | CASSMDSLSPYEQYF
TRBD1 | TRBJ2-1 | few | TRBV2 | TGTGCCAGCAGGGACAGGGGGAGCGATGAGCAGTTCTTC | CASRDRGSDEQFF
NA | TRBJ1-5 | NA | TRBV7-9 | TGTGCCAGCAGCTTATCCGGGGTGGGCAATCAGCCCCAGCATTTT | CASSLSGVGNQPQHF
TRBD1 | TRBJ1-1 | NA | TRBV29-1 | TGCAGCGTTGTGACAGGGGTAACTGAAGCTTTCTTT | CSVVTGVTEAFF
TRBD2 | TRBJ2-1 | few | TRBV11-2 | TGTGCCAGCATGAGGAGGCTAGCGGATAACAATGAGCAGTTCTTC | CASMRRLADNNEQFF
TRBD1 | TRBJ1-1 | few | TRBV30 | TGTGCCTGGAAGCGACAGGGGGCCACTGAAGCTTTCTTT | CAWKRQGATEAFF
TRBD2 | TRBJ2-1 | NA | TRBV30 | TGTGCCTGGTCGGGACTAGCGGGGGAGGTTCAGTTCTTC | CAWSGLAGEVQFF
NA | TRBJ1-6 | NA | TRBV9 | TGTGCCAGCAGCGCCCACGGGGAGGGTGATTCACCCCTCCACTTT | CASSAHGEGDSPLHF
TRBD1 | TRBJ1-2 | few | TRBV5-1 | TGCGCCAGCAGCCCGGACAGGGTGGATGGCTACACCTTC | CASSPDRVDGYTF
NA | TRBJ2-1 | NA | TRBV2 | TGTGCCAGCAGTGCGAATGAGCAGTTCTTC | CASSANEQFF
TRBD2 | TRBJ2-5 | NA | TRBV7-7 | TGTGCCAGCAGCCCCGGGCTAGCGGGAGGGCCTGAGACCCAGTACTTC | CASSPGLAGGPETQYF
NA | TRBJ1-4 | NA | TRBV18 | TGTGCCAGCTCACCAATCGGACAGCCTAATGAAAAACTGTTTTTT | CASSPIGQPNEKLFF
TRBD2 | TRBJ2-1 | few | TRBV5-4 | TGTGCCAGCAGCCAAGAGGGACTAGCGGCCTTCCCCGGTGAGCAGTTCTTC | CASSQEGLAAFPGEQFF
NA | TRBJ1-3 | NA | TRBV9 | TGTGCCAGCAGCCCAGGCCAGGCGGAGGACACCATATATTTT | CASSPGQAEDTIYF
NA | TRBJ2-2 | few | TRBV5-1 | TGCGCCAGCAGCTTGTCTACGGGATTCGCCGGGGAGCTGTTTTTT | CASSLSTGFAGELFF
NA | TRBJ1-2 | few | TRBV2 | TGTGCCAGCATCCCCGAAACGGGAGAGGGCTACACCTTC | CASIPETGEGYTF
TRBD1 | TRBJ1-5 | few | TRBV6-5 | TGTGCCAGCAGTTACCATAACAGGGGACAGCCCCAGCATTTT | CASSYHNRGQPQHF
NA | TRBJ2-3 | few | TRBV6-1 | TGTGCCAGCAGTTCCGCGGATTCTAGCACAGATACGCAGTATTTT | CASSSADSSTDTQYF
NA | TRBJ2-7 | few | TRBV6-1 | TGTGCCAGCAGTGAAGGGCTTACGGGCGAGCAGTACTTC | CASSEGLTGEQYF
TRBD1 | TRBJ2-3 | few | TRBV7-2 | TGTGCCAGCAGCGCACCGGGACAGATCACAGATACGCAGTATTTT | CASSAPGQITDTQYF
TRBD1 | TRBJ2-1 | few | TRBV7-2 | TGTGCCAGCAGTAAGGACAGGGGTGGTGAGCAGTTCTTC | CASSKDRGGEQFF
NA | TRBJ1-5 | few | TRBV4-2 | TGTGCCAGCAGCCAAACCTGGGGTCTGGAGGATCAGCCCCAGCATTTT | CASSQTWGLEDQPQHF
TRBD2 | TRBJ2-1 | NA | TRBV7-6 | TGTGCCAGCAGCTTGTTAGCGGGAGAATGGGGCAATGAGCAGTTCTTC | CASSLLAGEWGNEQFF
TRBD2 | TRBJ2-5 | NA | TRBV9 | TGTGCCAGCAGAAGGACGGGGGGGACTCAAGAGACCCAGTACTTC | CASRRTGGTQETQYF
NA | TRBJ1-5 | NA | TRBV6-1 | TGTGCCAGCAGCGAAGGTAACAATCAGCCCCAGCATTTT | CASSEGNNQPQHF
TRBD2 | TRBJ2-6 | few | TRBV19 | TGTGCCAGTAGTATGCGGGGGGGCTCTGGGGCCAACGTCCTGACTTTC | CASSMRGGSGANVLTF
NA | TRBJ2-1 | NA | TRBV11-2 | TGTGCCAGCAGCCTACGGACAGTGGTGGTGAATGAGCAGTTCTTC | CASSLRTVVVNEQFF
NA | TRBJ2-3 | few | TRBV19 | TGTGCCACCCTCCCTGGGGCAGGGATAATCGATACGCAGTATTTT | CATLPGAGIIDTQYF
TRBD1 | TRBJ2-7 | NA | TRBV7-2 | TGTGCCAGCAGGCCGTTGGGACAGCTCGTCGGGGAGCAGTACTTC | CASRPLGQLVGEQYF
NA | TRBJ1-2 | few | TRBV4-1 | TGCGCCAGCAGCCACACATACAGGGTAGAGGGCTACACCTTC | CASSHTYRVEGYTF